What follows are 16 T cell receptor beta chains derived from one specimen sequenced in a study of HIV-infected patients and healthy controls. Reverse transcription used about 500 ng RNA and constant-region primers for alpha and beta. Each of the alpha and beta chains got its own library through chain-specific third strand synthesis with indices. TCRdb reprocessed the 5' RACE reads via MiXCR and lists one record per CDR3 protein. The sample holds approximately 13,000 distinct CDR3 sequences; around 12% are singletons and the top ten take roughly 39%. Follow-up blood was drawn about 14 weeks, roughly three months, after antiretroviral therapy began. No cell fractionation was done, so the repertoire covers all unsorted peripheral blood T cells. This specimen consisted of blood, obtained during antiretroviral therapy. These receptor sequences come from an adult with HIV infection. The donor label of this sample is uncertain.

This clonotype was counted many times. The V gene is TRBV12-3 or TRBV12-4, the J gene TRBJ2-3, with D perhaps being TRBD1 or TRBD2 (6 bases each). The CDR3 consists of 17 residues. V lost 3 bases to trimming and J lost 3 bases, with 19 bases between them. DNA for the CDR3: TGTGCCAGCAGTTTGGGGCGGCTCGGGGGCCCGACAGATACGCAGTATTTT. This translates into CASSLGRLGGPTDTQYF.

At least ten counts were recorded for this clonotype. The CDR3 loop reads CASSEGTQSPYNEQFF. The CDR3, as DNA: TGTGCCAGCAGTGAAGGGACGCAGAGCCCGTACAATGAGCAGTTCTTC. This rearrangement joins TRBV6-1 to TRBJ2-1; no definite D call. Trimming shortened V by 1 base and J by 4 bases, and 14 bases separated the two germline ends. CDR1 and CDR2 from the germline V gene are MNHNS and SASEGT. The CDR3 is made up of 16 amino acids.

This clonotype was recorded many times. This sequence joins TRBV11-2 and TRBJ2-1; 10 nucleotides match TRBD2. This CDR3 is built from 15 residues. In germline, CDR1 is SGHAT, CDR2 FQNNGV. Unmatched junction bases numbered 7, after V lost 6 bases and J lost 5 bases. CDR3 DNA sequence: TGTGCCAGCAGGCAAGCGGGGGGGCTAAACAATGAGCAGTTCTTC. This gives the protein CASRQAGGLNNEQFF.

This clonotype occurred once. A much larger clone sits a single nucleotide away, making a read error possible. The CDR3 end shows no conserved phenylalanine or tryptophan, and so a read error is likely. The rearrangement joins TRBV11-2 to TRBJ2-3; D might be TRBD1 or TRBD2, each matching 5 bases. V was pared by 0 bases and J by 8 bases, with 9 bases between. CDR3 length equals 13 residues. Germline loops: CDR1 SGHAT, CDR2 FQNNGV. CDR3 coding DNA: TGTGCCAGCAGCTTAGAGGGGGTGGCTACGCAGTATCTT. It specifies CASSLEGVATQYL.

This clonotype was counted at least ten times. The chain links TRBV3-1 to TRBJ1-1; weak D call: TRBD1 (6 bases). Germline CDR1 and CDR2: LGHDT and YNNKEL (reference sequence). The CDR3 totals 14 residues. Deletions cut 4 bases from V and 1 base from J, with 10 bases between. CDR3 region: CASSRTVSNTEAFF. In nucleotides, the CDR3 is TGTGCCAGCAGCCGGACAGTCTCGAACACTGAAGCTTTCTTT.

This clonotype was seen many times. The chain recombines TRBV5-1 with TRBJ2-3, with D perhaps matching TRBD2 (5 bases). This CDR3 has 15 residues. Trimming took 1 base from V and 0 from J, leaving 9 bases between them. Per germline, CDR1 SGHRS and CDR2 YFSETQ. CDR3: CASSLMSGSTDTQYF. The CDR3 nucleotides are TGCGCCAGCAGCTTGATGTCGGGGAGCACAGATACGCAGTATTTT.

This clonotype was recorded many times. The chain has TRBV5-1 and TRBJ2-2, with D possibly matching TRBD1 (5 bases). The CDR3 loop spans 15 amino acids. Deletions cut 0 bases from V and 7 bases from J, with 13 bases between. Germline V gives CDR1 SGHRS, CDR2 YFSETQ. The CDR3 DNA is TGCGCCAGCAGCTTGGCCGGCAGGGTTGACGGGGAGCTGTTTTTT. It encodes CASSLAGRVDGELFF.

Many counts were recorded for this clonotype. J is TRBJ1-1 and V is TRBV4-1; D is perhaps TRBD1 (6 bases). The length of the CDR3 is 13 residues. With 3 bases removed from V and 1 base from J, the gap between germline ends came to 6 bases. CDR1 and CDR2 (germline): MGHRA, YSYEKL. CDR3 in amino acids: CASSQGQNTEAFF. The CDR3 DNA sequence: TGCGCCAGCAGCCAGGGACAGAACACTGAAGCTTTCTTT.

This clonotype was recorded at least ten times. The chain employs TRBV30 and TRBJ1-1; D gene unclear. This CDR3 region has 13 residues. Trimming shortened V by 1 base and J by 6 bases, and 12 bases separated the two germline ends. Germline V gene data show CDR1 as GTSNPN and CDR2 as SVGIG (reference sequence). CDR3 bases: TGTGCCTGGAGTGACACGGTCGGTTCTGAAGCTTTCTTT. This codes for CAWSDTVGSEAFF.

This clonotype was seen ten or more times. The genes are TRBV15 and TRBJ2-1; D not resolved. From germline, CDR1 is LNHNV and CDR2 YYDKDF (reference sequence). The CDR3 covers 16 residues. The ends were cut back, 0 bases at V and 9 bases at J, with 18 bases in the middle. The CDR3 spells CATSRDKGETIGEQFF. CDR3 nucleotide sequence: TGTGCCACCAGCAGAGATAAAGGAGAAACTATCGGTGAGCAGTTCTTC.

The V gene is TRBV7-6, the J gene TRBJ2-7; D perhaps matches TRBD2 (6 bases). Looked up from germline, CDR1 is SGHVS and CDR2 is FNYEAQ. V was clipped by 1 base and J by 6 bases, with 16 bases between them. This CDR3 region has 15 residues. The CDR3 loop is CASSLDAGGVREQYF. As DNA, the CDR3 is TGTGCCAGCAGCTTAGACGCCGGGGGTGTGCGCGAGCAGTACTTC.

This clonotype showed up many times. J is TRBJ2-5 and V is TRBV20-1; 8 nucleotides match TRBD1. Germline lookup yields CDR1 DFQATT and CDR2 SNEGSKA (reference sequence). CDR3 length equals 14 residues. Trimming cost V 2 bases and J 2 bases; bases outside gene matches: 4. The CDR3 bases are TGCAGTGCTAGAATCTGGGACAGGCAAGAGACCCAGTACTTC. Its protein is CSARIWDRQETQYF.

This clonotype was seen repeatedly, ten times or more. The V call is TRBV29-1, the J call TRBJ2-2; the match to TRBD1 covers 10 bases. V was clipped by 8 bases and J by 3 bases; unmatched bases: 15. Looked up from germline, CDR1 is SQVTM and CDR2 is ANQGSEA. The CDR3 consists of 17 residues. CDR3 sequence (DNA): TGCAGCACTACTGGGACAGGGGTTTCGGGGTACACCGGGGAGCTGTTTTTT. Protein: CSTTGTGVSGYTGELFF.

This clonotype was recorded many times. The chain employs TRBV11-2 and TRBJ2-2; D gene ambiguous. Per the germline V gene, CDR1 is SGHAT and CDR2 is FQNNGV. V dropped 6 bases and J dropped 1 base, with 12 bases sitting between them. This CDR3 comprises 15 residues. The CDR3 region is CASSSILGNTGELFF. DNA for the CDR3: TGTGCCAGCAGTTCAATCCTCGGGAACACCGGGGAGCTGTTTTTT.

There are many counts of this clonotype. The chain has TRBV4-1 and TRBJ1-2; D perhaps matches TRBD1 (6 bases). CDR3 size: 14 residues. Trimming stripped 0 bases from V and 7 bases from J, with 12 bases between. CDR1 and CDR2 (germline): MGHRA, YSYEKL. CDR3: CASSQDGGVSGYTF. DNA for the CDR3: TGCGCCAGCAGCCAAGACGGGGGCGTTTCTGGCTACACCTTC.

This clonotype was counted at least ten times. The gene calls are TRBV4-1 and TRBJ2-3; 11 bases are shared with TRBD2. V trimming: 0 bases; J trimming: 3 bases; junction bases outside the gene matches: 8. The CDR3 runs 18 residues. CDR1 is MGHRA, CDR2 YSYEKL, per germline. CDR3 DNA: TGCGCCAGCAGCCAAGATTGGGGTAGCGGGAGGGGGACAGATACGCAGTATTTT. It yields the protein CASSQDWGSGRGTDTQYF.